This is a list of T cell receptor beta chains from one sample in a study of cytomegalovirus exposure and HLA in healthy donors. Produced via immunoSEQ multiplex PCR; TCRdb's table is partial and in-frame only. Of 280,000 or so clones listed, 70% to 90% are singletons. Sequenced: PBMCs. Source of these receptors: a woman aged 18-29 years in good health and CMV-seronegative. Both conserved end residues are part of each CDR3. D genes are given only for firm matches. Not every row has a clone size; where given, it reads once, few, many or a size class.

CDR3 DNA | CDR3 protein | V gene | clone size | D gene | J gene
TGCGCCAGCAGTGAGTCCCTAGCGGGGCACTACGAGCAGTACTTC | CASSESLAGHYEQYF | TRBV10-1 | NA | TRBD2 | TRBJ2-7
TGCGCCAACCGACAGGGGGCGCAGGATGGGGCCAACGTCCTGACTTTC | CANRQGAQDGANVLTF | TRBV10-2 | NA | TRBD1 | TRBJ2-6
TGTGCCAGCTCCGGACAGGGGTCGGACACCATATATTTT | CASSGQGSDTIYF | TRBV18 | NA | TRBD1 | TRBJ1-3
TGTGCCAGCAGTTACTCTTCGGTAGCCTCGAACACTGAAGCTTTCTTT | CASSYSSVASNTEAFF | TRBV6-5 | NA | NA | TRBJ1-1
TGTGCCAGCAGTGCGATTCAGGGGGAACTCTATGGCTACACCTTC | CASSAIQGELYGYTF | TRBV2 | NA | TRBD1 | TRBJ1-2
TGTGCCAGCAGACCCGGGACAGGGGATAACTATGGCTACACCTTC | CASRPGTGDNYGYTF | TRBV5-5 | once | TRBD1 | TRBJ1-2
TGCGCCAGCAGCCCCTTTAGGGGAGCAGGGGTCGGCGAAGAGACCCAGTACTTC | CASSPFRGAGVGEETQYF | TRBV5-1 | NA | NA | TRBJ2-5
TGTGCCACGGGGAGTAGTAGCTCTGGAAACACCATATATTTT | CATGSSSSGNTIYF | TRBV7-9 | NA | NA | TRBJ1-3
TGTGCCAGCAGCTCGACCTTAGCGGGGAAGTTCTTC | CASSSTLAGKFF | TRBV7-2 | NA | TRBD2 | TRBJ2-1
TGTGCCATCAACGCGGGGGGCGGGGATGGCTACACCTTC | CAINAGGGDGYTF | TRBV10-3 | once | NA | TRBJ1-2
TGTGCCAGCAGCTTGCTGGGATGGGGGGGTAACAATGAGCAGTTCTTC | CASSLLGWGGNNEQFF | TRBV7-6 | NA | TRBD2 | TRBJ2-1
TGCGCCAGCAGCCCCCTGGAGGGGAGCTCCTACAATGAGCAGTTCTTC | CASSPLEGSSYNEQFF | TRBV4-1 | NA | NA | TRBJ2-1
TGTGCCAGTAGTGCTCGACAGGGACTTAACAATGAGCAGTTCTTC | CASSARQGLNNEQFF | TRBV19 | NA | NA | TRBJ2-1
TGTGCCACCAGCAGGGCCTACAGGGGGACTGGAAACACCATATATTTT | CATSRAYRGTGNTIYF | TRBV15 | NA | TRBD1 | TRBJ1-3
TGTGCCTGGAGTCAGGGGGCTGGAAACACCATATATTTT | CAWSQGAGNTIYF | TRBV30 | once | TRBD1 | TRBJ1-3
TGTGCCAGCAGCCCCCTTGGGTTGGGGCAGGGTGAAGCTTTCTTT | CASSPLGLGQGEAFF | TRBV7-2 | once | NA | TRBJ1-1
TGTGCCAGCAGTGAAGTAGTAAACGGCGAGCAGTACTTC | CASSEVVNGEQYF | TRBV25-1 | NA | NA | TRBJ2-7
TGCGCCAGCAGCTTCCGAGCCTCCTATAATTCACCCCTCCACTTT | CASSFRASYNSPLHF | TRBV5-1 | NA | NA | TRBJ1-6
TGTGCCAGCAGCTTAGCACCGAGCGCCACCGGGGAGCTGTTTTTT | CASSLAPSATGELFF | TRBV7-9 | few | NA | TRBJ2-2
TGTGCCAGCAGTGGAGGACGGGACTATGGCTACACCTTC | CASSGGRDYGYTF | TRBV27 | NA | NA | TRBJ1-2
TGTGCCAGCAGCTTACCAGGGAACTCTGGAAACACCATATATTTT | CASSLPGNSGNTIYF | TRBV7-9 | NA | NA | TRBJ1-3
TGTGCCTGGAGAGGAGGTCGGCTAGGGGGCGCTTCTGACACTGAAGCTTTCTTT | CAWRGGRLGGASDTEAFF | TRBV30 | NA | TRBD1 | TRBJ1-1
TGTGCCAGCAGGGGGACAGGGATTGAAAAACTGTTTTTT | CASRGTGIEKLFF | TRBV6-1 | NA | TRBD1 | TRBJ1-4
TGTGCCAGCAGCCCCCCCAGCCAAGAGACCCAGTACTTC | CASSPPSQETQYF | TRBV5-4 | NA | NA | TRBJ2-5
TGCGCCAGCAGCCGGTCTAGCGGCCTGCAAGAGACCCAGTACTTC | CASSRSSGLQETQYF | TRBV5-1 | NA | TRBD2 | TRBJ2-5
TGTGCCAGCAGTTTACGAGGGTCCGGGCTTGTGACCCAGTACTTC | CASSLRGSGLVTQYF | TRBV27 | NA | NA | TRBJ2-5
TGTGCCACCAGCAGAGCACAGGGGGCGTCTGGCTACACCTTC | CATSRAQGASGYTF | TRBV15 | NA | TRBD1 | TRBJ1-2
TGTGCCATCAGTGGGAGACTTACCGGGACACCCGAGGATGAGCAGTTCTTC | CAISGRLTGTPEDEQFF | TRBV10-3 | NA | NA | TRBJ2-1
TGTGCCAGCAGCCTATACTCCGAGGGACTAGCCTACGAGCAGTACTTC | CASSLYSEGLAYEQYF | TRBV28 | NA | TRBD2 | TRBJ2-7
TGTGCCAGCAGTTGGGGCAGGCAGGGCGGCTACACCTTC | CASSWGRQGGYTF | TRBV27 | NA | NA | TRBJ1-2
TGTGCCAGCAGGGGACAGGCCAAGCCTAATTCACCCCTCCACTTT | CASRGQAKPNSPLHF | TRBV27 | once | TRBD1 | TRBJ1-6
TGTGCCAGCAGCTTAAGCCTGGACAGGGAGATTGGTGGCTACACCTTC | CASSLSLDREIGGYTF | TRBV7-9 | NA | TRBD1 | TRBJ1-2
TGTGCCAGCCCTACCCTGGGGGGGAAAGGATCACCCCTCCACTTT | CASPTLGGKGSPLHF | TRBV7-2 | NA | NA | TRBJ1-6
TGTGCCACCAGCAAAACCACGGGGTCCTACGAGCAGTACTTC | CATSKTTGSYEQYF | TRBV15 | NA | NA | TRBJ2-7
TGCGCCAGCAGCCGGGGGTTGCGAGGGGGCCAATACGAGCAGTACTTC | CASSRGLRGGQYEQYF | TRBV5-1 | NA | NA | TRBJ2-7
TGTGCCAGCAGCGTGACAACTAGCGGGGGGGCAGATACGCAGTATTTT | CASSVTTSGGADTQYF | TRBV9 | NA | TRBD2 | TRBJ2-3
TGTGCCAGCAGCGTAGAGGCGGGGTCCACCTACGAGCAGTACTTC | CASSVEAGSTYEQYF | TRBV9 | NA | NA | TRBJ2-7
TGTGCCACCTCTGGGGGCGAGGAGACCCAGTACTTC | CATSGGEETQYF | TRBV6-5 | NA | NA | TRBJ2-5
TGTTCCAGCAGCTACACCGCCTACGAGCAGTACTTC | CSSSYTAYEQYF | TRBV7-9 | NA | NA | TRBJ2-7
TGTGCCAGCAGCCGTACCTACGAGCAGTACTTC | CASSRTYEQYF | TRBV6-6 | NA | NA | TRBJ2-7
TGTGCCAGCAGTTTATGGCGGGGGGACTCCTACGAGCAGTACTTC | CASSLWRGDSYEQYF | TRBV27 | NA | TRBD2 | TRBJ2-7
TGTGCCAGCAGTCCAGACGATGCGGGGGGGCCCCAGGAGCAGTTCTTC | CASSPDDAGGPQEQFF | TRBV6-6 | NA | TRBD2 | TRBJ2-1
TGTGCCAGCTCACCCTCATTGACAGTTTACACTGAAGCTTTCTTT | CASSPSLTVYTEAFF | TRBV18 | NA | NA | TRBJ1-1
TGTGCCAGCAGCCAATCGGGAGGGTCCTATAATTCCCCCCTCCACTTT | CASSQSGGSYNSPLHF | TRBV14 | NA | NA | TRBJ1-6
TGTGCCAGCAGCCCCGCACAGGGAGTCCGGTCACCCCTCCACTTT | CASSPAQGVRSPLHF | TRBV5-4 | once | NA | TRBJ1-6
TGTGCCAGCAGAGATGACAGAAACACTGAAGCTTTCTTT | CASRDDRNTEAFF | TRBV2 | NA | NA | TRBJ1-1
TGTGCCAGCAGCCGTCGACAGGGAGAGCGCGAGCAGTACTTC | CASSRRQGEREQYF | TRBV5-4 | few | TRBD1 | TRBJ2-7
TGTGCCAGCAGCAGGACTAGCGGGGGGGCCGGGGAGACCCAGTACTTC | CASSRTSGGAGETQYF | TRBV9 | NA | TRBD2 | TRBJ2-5
TGTGCCTGTAAAAGGGCGGGGGGGCCGACCTTGAACACCGGGGAGCTGTTTTTT | CACKRAGGPTLNTGELFF | TRBV9 | NA | TRBD2 | TRBJ2-2
TGTGCCAGCAGCCTACGGGTAGTAGATACGCAGTATTTT | CASSLRVVDTQYF | TRBV7-8 | NA | NA | TRBJ2-3
TGTGCCAGCAGCTCCCTACAGGGGGCTACAGATACGCAGTATTTT | CASSSLQGATDTQYF | TRBV9 | NA | TRBD1 | TRBJ2-3
TGTGCCAGCAGCGTAGATTTACAGGGGGCTAATAGGAGGAACACCATATATTTT | CASSVDLQGANRRNTIYF | TRBV9 | NA | TRBD1 | TRBJ1-3
TGTGCCAGCAGTCCTGCAACTAATGAAAAACTGTTTTTT | CASSPATNEKLFF | TRBV6-5 | NA | NA | TRBJ1-4
TGTGCCAGCAGCTTGGATGAGGTGTATGGCTACACCTTC | CASSLDEVYGYTF | TRBV5-4 | NA | NA | TRBJ1-2
TGTGCGTGGACAAAAGGGGATCAGCCCCAGCATTTT | CAWTKGDQPQHF | TRBV30 | NA | NA | TRBJ1-5